This T cell receptor beta chain was retrieved from a study of T cells in Graves' hyperthyroidism and ophthalmopathy (dated by TCRdb to between 2019 and 2020). In terms of the full investigation: Peripheral blood samples were taken at initial diagnosis, before any treatment was given. For training and testing, the 100 patients in the discovery cohort were randomly divided in a 7:3 ratio. The study also compared thyroid tissue and blood T-cell repertoires from 6 or 7 Graves' hyperthyroidism patients. An independent validation cohort of under 20 hyperthyroidism patients and approximately 17 patients who later progressed to ophthalmopathy tested prospective prediction of ophthalmopathy. Once sampling was done, hyperthyroidism patients were given methimazole at a starting dose of 30 mg daily, whereas ophthalmopathy patients were given high-dose intravenous methylprednisolone. The paper describes TCR Vbeta CDR3 sequencing of about 140 peripheral blood samples, made up of 43 ophthalmopathy patients, 70 to 75 hyperthyroidism patients and roughly 17 progressor patients. A discovery cohort of about 96 patients, roughly 43 with Graves' ophthalmopathy and about 60 with stable Graves' hyperthyroidism, was used to find distinguishing TCR V-J signatures. Overall study outcomes, separate from this receptor: In cross-validation, a model built on a 13 V-J signature told ophthalmopathy apart from stable hyperthyroidism with approximately 90% sensitivity and about 81% specificity, and in testing the same model reached 80%/75%. In validation, the model predicted progression to ophthalmopathy a median of roughly 6.1 months before onset, with approximately 70% sensitivity and nearly 75% specificity. Most expanded thyroid clonotypes (frequency above 0.001) were also detected in blood, suggesting blood repertoires may reflect thyroid immune responses. No statistical method was used to set the sample size in advance, and investigators knew the group allocation.

Graves' hyperthyroidism was defined as stable when no progression to ophthalmopathy occurred over 18 months of follow-up. The hyperthyroidism patients were between 18 and 65 years old and newly diagnosed, with a disease duration of less than 2 months. Any patient with an uncontrolled infection, another autoimmune disease, pregnancy or lactation was excluded. Diagnoses were established on the basis of clinical symptoms, serum thyroxine and TRAb, thyroid ultrasound, and orbital computed tomography. PBMCs were separated from about 10 ml of fresh peripheral blood using Ficoll-Paque density gradient centrifugation. Total RNA was extracted using Trizol reagent, and RNA quality was assessed on an Agilent 2100 Bioanalyzer. The TCR beta CDR3 regions were amplified from RNA transcripts. The first round of RT-PCR for the TCR CDR3 was performed with the HTBI primer set and the Qiagen OneStep RT-PCR kit. The libraries were constructed in a second round of multiplex PCR and then size-selected and purified. Paired-end sequencing of the libraries was performed with 100 bp reads on an Illumina HiSeq2000. Per the source publication's procedure: Raw data were processed with SOAPnuke, discarding reads with adapters, uncalled bases, mean Phred below 15, or no exact constant-primer or identifier match. High-quality paired reads were merged using COPE v1.2.5, and each unique nucleotide sequence was defined as a clonotype. MiTCR v1.1 was used to align the clonotypes against IMGT TRBV, TRBD and TRBJ reference segments. The analysis was restricted to V-J combinations with a frequency above 0.0001, which together covered approximately 99% of the repertoires. The TCS score was defined as F50 (clonal expansion) divided by E x V (chaos), with BLOSUM62-based TCRdist calculated between CDR3 peptides within each V-J. Welch's t-statistics and random forest reduced 514 V-J features to about 12, which were used in a naive Bayes classifier (R e1071). The raw public data were reprocessed by TCRdb itself: fastp quality trimming at Q25, MiXCR clonotype calling, in-frame beta chains only. Every distinct CDR3 protein forms one entry, paired with its most common genes and DNA. The V and J calls here are based on TCRdb, not the publication. The sample includes about 710,000 distinct CDR3 sequences, with about a sixth observed a single time. In total, the top ten clones hold around 8.1% of the sample.

The V and J ends are trimmed by 5 bases and 3 bases, leaving 8 bases between them. According to the germline V gene (reference sequence), CDR1 reads DFQATT and CDR2 reads SNEGSKA. CDR3 length: 12 amino acids, cysteine to phenylalanine. The kept DNA is CDR3 alone, 36 bases in frame from the first base. This clonotype was observed a handful of times. This clone's antigen is unknown. Base qualities are not at hand, and no much larger clone is one base apart. The TCR was taken from a man between 18 and 35 years old with Graves' hyperthyroidism. The chain was built from TRBV20-1 and TRBJ2-1, with TRBD1 perhaps the D gene, on 5 matching bases. Input material: blood. The nucleotide sequence reads TGCAGTGCTGGGGCCGACTACAATGAGCAGTTCTTC. The resulting protein is CSAGADYNEQFF.